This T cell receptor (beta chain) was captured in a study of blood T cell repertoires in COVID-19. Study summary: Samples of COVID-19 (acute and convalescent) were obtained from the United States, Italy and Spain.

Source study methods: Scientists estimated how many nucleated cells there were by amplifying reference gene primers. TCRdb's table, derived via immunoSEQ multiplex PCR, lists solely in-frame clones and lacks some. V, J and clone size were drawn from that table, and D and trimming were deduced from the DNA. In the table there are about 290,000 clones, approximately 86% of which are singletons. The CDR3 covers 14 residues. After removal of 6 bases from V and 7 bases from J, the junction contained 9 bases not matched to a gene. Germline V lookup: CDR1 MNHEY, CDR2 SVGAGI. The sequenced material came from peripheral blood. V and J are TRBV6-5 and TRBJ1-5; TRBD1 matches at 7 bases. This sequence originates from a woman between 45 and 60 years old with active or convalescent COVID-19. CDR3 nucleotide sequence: TGTGCCAGCAGACTGGACAGGTTAGGACAGCCCCAGCATTTT. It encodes CASRLDRLGQPQHF.